This paragraph covers one T cell receptor (beta chain) sequence. This sample was included in a study of identical twins. A template switching step contributed a universal primer site, while unique molecular identifiers were present in the cDNA. One entry per CDR3 protein, called by TCRdb with MiXCR from the 5' RACE reads. Of a few hundred thousand distinct CDR3 sequences in the sample, 13% to 15% were seen once. There were only healthy Caucasians among the donors. The junction had 4 bases not matched to a gene; V was cut back by 0 bases and J by 5 bases. CDR1 is SGHRS, CDR2 YFSETQ, per germline. This CDR3 spans 15 amino acids. This sample also appeared in a second study, on yellow fever vaccine responses in identical twins.

The receptor was isolated from a woman between 18 and 30 years old in good health. This chain connects TRBV5-1 to TRBJ1-5, with TRBD1 identical over 8 bases. The sample consisted of CD4+ T cells sorted from blood. CDR3 nucleotide sequence: TGCGCCAGCAGCTTGGCCGGACAGGGCTATCAGCCCCAGCATTTT. Translated: CASSLAGQGYQPQHF. Based on the CDR3 plus reference TRBV5-1 and TRBJ1-5, the full variable domain is KAGVTQTPRYLIKTRGQQVTLSCSPISGHRSVSWYQQTPGQGLQFLFEYFSETQRNKGNFPGRFSGRQFSNSRSEMNVSTLELGDSALYLCASSLAGQGYQPQHFGDGTRLSIL.